This entry lists 19 T cell receptor beta chains sequenced from one sample in a study of blood T cell repertoires in COVID-19. TCRdb's copy holds only in-frame clones and misses some; the assay was immunoSEQ multiplex PCR. The table has approximately 120,000 clones, roughly 83% seen once. The sequenced sample was peripheral blood. Receptors were obtained from a human donor in a cohort sampled during active COVID-19.

Remarks on this clone: At one end the junction does not follow the germline gene, possibly because of a read error. The genes are TRBV7-2 and TRBJ2-7; 7 nucleotides agree with TRBD2. The CDR3 sequence is 15 residues long. Germline CDR1 is SGHTA and CDR2 is FQGNSA. The CDR3 DNA sequence: TGTGCCAGCAGCGTAGCCGGGACTACCTCCTACGAGCAGTACTTC. It translates to CASSVAGTTSYEQYF.

The chain couples TRBV19 to TRBJ1-6; the match to TRBD1 covers 8 bases. Germline V gene lookup returns CDR1 LNHDA and CDR2 SQIVND (reference sequence). V dropped 7 bases and J dropped 9; count of bases not matched to a gene: 11. The CDR3 spans 15 residues. The CDR3 spells CASTEDRAGSSPLHF. The CDR3 DNA reads TGTGCCAGTACCGAGGACAGGGCGGGGAGTTCACCCCTCCACTTT.

This clone was detected once. The rearrangement uses TRBV19 and TRBJ1-2; 10 bases line up with TRBD1. CDR1 and CDR2 from the germline V gene are LNHDA and SQIVND (reference sequence). This CDR3 comprises 16 residues. V lost 6 bases and J lost 3; bases outside the gene matches: 10. The CDR3: CASRSYNGTGDYGYTF. In DNA form, the CDR3 reads TGTGCCAGTAGATCTTATAATGGGACAGGGGACTATGGCTACACCTTC.

The chain uses TRBV7-2 and TRBJ2-7, with 14 bases identical to TRBD2. The CDR3 is 15 amino acids. Trimming took 1 base from V and 12 from J; bases not matched to a gene: 8. Germline-derived CDR1 and CDR2 are SGHTA and FQGNSA. Here the CDR3 reads CASSLGLGLAGDRYF. CDR3 nucleotides: TGTGCCAGCAGCTTAGGATTGGGACTAGCGGGAGATCGGTACTTC.

The chain links TRBV5-1 to TRBJ2-1; D ambiguous. The CDR3 totals 12 residues. Trimming cost V 0 bases and J 10 bases, with 8 bases left between them. From germline, CDR1 is SGHRS and CDR2 YFSETQ. DNA of the CDR3: TGCGCCAGCAGCTTGGAGAGGCGCGAGCAGTTCTTC. Protein: CASSLERREQFF.

This chain joins TRBV5-1 and TRBJ2-2; D unresolved. CDR1 SGHRS and CDR2 YFSETQ come from the germline V gene. Trimming removed 0 bases from V and 3 bases from J, with 12 bases in between. CDR3 length equals 16 residues. CDR3 sequence (DNA): TGCGCCAGCAGCTTGGGCCCCGTGCCGGACACCGGGGAGCTGTTTTTT. Amino acid sequence: CASSLGPVPDTGELFF. Based on the CDR3 plus reference TRBV5-1 and TRBJ2-2, the full variable domain is KAGVTQTPRYLIKTRGQQVTLSCSPISGHRSVSWYQQTPGQGLQFLFEYFSETQRNKGNFPGRFSGRQFSNSRSEMNVSTLELGDSALYLCASSLGPVPDTGELFFGEGSRLTVL.

The V call is TRBV5-1, the J call TRBJ2-7, with a possible D match to TRBD2 (5 bases). The germline V and J ends were trimmed by 4 bases and 2 bases, with 7 bases remaining between them. There are 12 residues in the CDR3. Germline V gene data show CDR1 as SGHRS and CDR2 as YFSETQ. The CDR3 sequence is CASSPEAYEQYF. The CDR3, as DNA: TGCGCCAGCAGCCCGGAGGCCTACGAGCAGTACTTC.

The V gene is TRBV25-1, the J gene TRBJ2-1, with D perhaps TRBD1 (5 bases). The CDR3 runs 15 residues. Trimming removed 8 bases at V and 5 bases at J, with 19 bases between. CDR1 is MGHDK, CDR2 SYGVNS, per germline. CDR3 region: CASDVSSGKDNEQFF. In nucleotides, the CDR3 is TGTGCCAGCGATGTGTCCTCAGGGAAGGACAATGAGCAGTTCTTC.

The genes are TRBV13 and TRBJ2-7, with D possibly being TRBD2 (5 bases). Germline V gene sequence: CDR1 PRHDT, CDR2 FYEKMQ (reference sequence). V was pared by 0 bases and J by 6 bases, with 24 bases between. CDR3 length: 18 residues. In nucleotides, the CDR3 is TGTGCCAGCAGCTTAGGGGTCTTAGCTAGCTTTAATCCCGCCGAGCAGTACTTC. The encoded protein is CASSLGVLASFNPAEQYF.

The chain uses TRBV12-5 and TRBJ1-1; the match to TRBD1 covers 9 bases. J gave up 7 bases and V 4 bases, and 7 bases lay outside the gene matches. Germline values: CDR1 LGHNT, CDR2 FRNRAP. The CDR3 length is 14 residues. The CDR3 DNA reads TGTGCTAGTGGTTGGGAGACAGGGGGAGTTGAAGCTTTCTTT. Protein: CASGWETGGVEAFF.

The chain has TRBV19 and TRBJ2-5, with a weak D call TRBD2 (5 bases). CDR3 length equals 18 residues. The germline V gene encodes CDR1 LNHDA and CDR2 SQIVND (reference sequence). V dropped 3 bases and J dropped 4 bases, with 24 bases sitting between them. CDR3 coding DNA: TGTGCCAGTAGTATTAGGGCCGGGCTAGCAAAAAGAAGAGAGACCCAGTACTTC. This sequence encodes CASSIRAGLAKRRETQYF.

This clone was found a few times. The chain recombines TRBV7-2 with TRBJ1-2; D uncertain. This CDR3 region has 15 residues. Germline assignment: CDR1 SGHTA and CDR2 FQGNSA. With 4 bases removed from V and 4 bases from J, the gap between germline ends came to 16 bases. The CDR3 region has the DNA TGTGCCAGCAGCTCTGGCCAAAGCGCGCCCTATGGCTACACCTTC. Protein: CASSSGQSAPYGYTF.

This chain connects TRBV19 to TRBJ2-2; 10 bases agree with TRBD2. CDR3 length equals 15 residues. Trimming took 2 bases from V and 7 from J; bases not matched to a gene: 4. Germline V gene lookup returns CDR1 LNHDA and CDR2 SQIVND (reference sequence). The CDR3 loop reads CASSILAGDRGELFF. Here the CDR3 DNA reads TGTGCCAGTAGTATACTAGCGGGAGATCGCGGGGAGCTGTTTTTT.

The chain employs TRBV9 and TRBJ2-2; 9 nucleotides align to TRBD1. The germline gives CDR1 SGDLS, CDR2 YYNGEE. J was trimmed by 7 bases and V by 0 bases; bases with no gene match: 4. This CDR3 is built from 15 residues. The DNA of the CDR3 is TGTGCCAGCAGCGTAGGGGGGACAGGGAACGGGGAGCTGTTTTTT. Protein: CASSVGGTGNGELFF. Full variable domain (remainder filled in from reference TRBV9 and TRBJ2-2): DSGVTQTPKHLITATGQRVTLRCSPRSGDLSVYWYQQSLDQGLQFLIQYYNGEERAKGNILERFSAQQFPDLHSELNLSSLELGDSALYFCASSVGGTGNGELFFGEGSRLTVL.

J is TRBJ1-6 and V is TRBV6-1; no clear D. CDR1 is MNHNS, CDR2 SASEGT, per germline. The CDR3 consists of 17 residues. The V end was cut by 4 bases, the J end by 3 bases, with 16 bases between. CDR3 DNA sequence: TGTGCCAGCAGTGTTGGGCCCGGGAAAGACTATAATTCACCCCTCCACTTT. Amino acids: CASSVGPGKDYNSPLHF.

The chain is built from TRBV28 and TRBJ1-5; D gene ambiguous. The germline V gene has CDR1 MDHEN and CDR2 SYDVKM. CDR3 length: 13 amino acids. The V gene lost 3 bases and the J gene lost 16 bases, with 19 bases spanning the gap. DNA for the CDR3: TGTGCCAGCAGTTTCCTGGCCCCCGCGGGAGTACATTTT. The encoded protein is CASSFLAPAGVHF.

The rearrangement links TRBV11-2 to TRBJ1-1, with 9 bases matching TRBD1. CDR3 length: 15 residues. Trimming removed 0 bases from V and 11 bases from J; junction bases left unmatched: 10. CDR1 is SGHAT, CDR2 FQNNGV, per germline. CDR3 DNA sequence: TGTGCCAGCAGCTTAGAGGGGGACAGGGACTTCACCGCTTTCTTT. Its translation: CASSLEGDRDFTAFF.

The chain has TRBV3-1 (or the pseudogene TRBV3-2) and TRBJ1-6; D is unclear. The CDR3 contains 15 residues. V dropped 1 base and J dropped 10 bases, with 14 bases sitting between them. Germline CDR1 is LGHDT and CDR2 is YNNKEL (reference sequence). This CDR3 is CASSQVMRGSSPLHF. CDR3 sequence (DNA): TGTGCCAGCAGCCAAGTAATGCGGGGTAGCTCACCCCTCCACTTT.

V is TRBV11-3 and J is TRBJ2-2; 10 bases line up with TRBD1. CDR1 is SGHNT and CDR2 is YENEEA in the germline V gene. The CDR3 is 16 amino acids. Trimming removed 5 bases from V and 7 bases from J; junction bases left unmatched: 10. DNA for the CDR3: TGTGCCAGCAGCCCGAGACAGGGGGCCCTACTCGGGGAGCTGTTTTTT. This translates into CASSPRQGALLGELFF.